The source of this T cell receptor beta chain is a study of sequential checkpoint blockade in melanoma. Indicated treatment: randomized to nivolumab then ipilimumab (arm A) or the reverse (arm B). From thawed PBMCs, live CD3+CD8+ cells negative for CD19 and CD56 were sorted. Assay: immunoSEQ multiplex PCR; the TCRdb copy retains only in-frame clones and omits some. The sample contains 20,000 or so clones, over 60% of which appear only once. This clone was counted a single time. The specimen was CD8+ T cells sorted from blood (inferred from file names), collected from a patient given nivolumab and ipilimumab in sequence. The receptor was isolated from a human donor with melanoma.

This CDR3 reads CASSPGGARSREQYF. CDR3 bases: TGCGCCAGCAGCCCGGGGGGGGCTCGGTCTCGGGAGCAGTACTTC. V gene TRBV5-1 combines with J gene TRBJ2-7; 8 bases are a match to TRBD2. The germline V gene encodes CDR1 SGHRS and CDR2 YFSETQ. V was pared by 4 bases and J by 7 bases, with 13 bases of the junction left unmatched. The CDR3 has 15 residues.